These T cell receptor beta chains were read from a single sample in a study of T-cell reconstitution after alpha-beta-depleted transplantation in children. TCRdb re-called the PCR reads through MiXCR, storing one row per CDR3 protein. The profile shows about 980,000 distinct CDR3 sequences, roughly 29% of them singletons. Sequencing used PBMCs, mostly from graft donor cells, obtained 360 days after TCRalphabeta/CD19-depleted stem cell transplant. The receptors were sampled from a boy under two years old who had a stem cell transplant for SCID, so the T cells may come from the graft donor. Each CDR3 is given with its conserved first and last residue. Fields, in order: clone size, D gene, J gene, V gene, CDR3 DNA, CDR3 protein. A D gene is named only where the DNA matches it firmly. Size values are once, few and many counts, or a class for expanded clones, and some rows have none.

. | . | TRBJ2-6 | TRBV11-1 | TGTGCCAGCAGCTTAGGGGTCCGGACAAGGAATTTCTCTGGGGCCAACGTCCTGACTTTC | CASSLGVRTRNFSGANVLTF
. | . | TRBJ1-5 | TRBV19 | TGTGCCAGCAGACACTGGGGTGCACCCCAGCATTTT | CASRHWGAPQHF
. | . | TRBJ2-7 | TRBV4-3 | TGCGCCAGCAGCCAAGACGAACAAGGGTACGAGCAGTACTTC | CASSQDEQGYEQYF
. | . | TRBJ1-1 | TRBV6-2/TRBV6-3 | TGTGCCAGCTCCGGTTGGGGGAACACTGAAGCTTTCTTT | CASSGWGNTEAFF
. | TRBD1 | TRBJ1-1 | TRBV7-6 | TGTGCCAGCAGCTTTACCGACAGGGGGGAAGCTTTCTTT | CASSFTDRGEAFF
. | TRBD1 | TRBJ2-7 | TRBV28 | TGTGCCAGCAGCCCAGCCGGTGACAGGGGACCCGAGCAGTACTTC | CASSPAGDRGPEQYF
few | . | TRBJ1-3 | TRBV12-3/TRBV12-4 | TGTGCCACCCCACGGGCCTCTGGAAACACCATATATTTT | CATPRASGNTIYF
few | . | TRBJ1-1 | TRBV10-2 | TGCGCCAGCAGGTGGGAGTTGAACACTGAAGCTTTCTTT | CASRWELNTEAFF
. | . | TRBJ1-2 | TRBV4-2 | TGTGCCAGCAGCCAAGATGGGACTCCGGGAAGGGGCTACACCTTC | CASSQDGTPGRGYTF
few | . | TRBJ2-5 | TRBV6-2/TRBV6-3 | TGTGCCAGCATGAGGAGGCTCGAACAAGAGACCCAGTACTTC | CASMRRLEQETQYF
few | TRBD2 | TRBJ2-3 | TRBV5-1 | TGCGCCAGCAGCCCCGGGACTAGGAAAAGCACAGATACGCAGTATTTT | CASSPGTRKSTDTQYF
few | . | TRBJ2-5 | TRBV4-1 | TGCGCCAGCAGCCAAGACACGGGGCAGACCCAGTACTTC | CASSQDTGQTQYF
. | . | TRBJ2-3 | TRBV20-1 | TGCAGTGCTATTGAAATCACAGATACGCAGTATTTT | CSAIEITDTQYF
. | TRBD2 | TRBJ2-3 | TRBV3-1 | TGTGCCAGCAGCCAAGAGGGGGCTAGCGGGTCAGATACGCAGTATTTT | CASSQEGASGSDTQYF
many | . | TRBJ2-7 | TRBV6-2/TRBV6-3 | TGTGCCAGCAGTATCGGGGGACTGGGCTCCTACGAGCAGTACTTC | CASSIGGLGSYEQYF
. | TRBD1 | TRBJ1-2 | TRBV4-3 | TGCGCCAGCAGCGACCAGACAGGGAATAGCTATGGCTACACCTTC | CASSDQTGNSYGYTF
few | . | TRBJ2-1 | TRBV11-1 | TGTGCCAGCAGCCCCCGGAGACAGGAGCCTGGCCTGCAGTTCTTC | CASSPRRQEPGLQFF
few | . | TRBJ2-3 | TRBV28 | TGTGCCAGCAGTTCGTCCAGGGTAGGGCTCACAGATACGCAGTATTTT | CASSSSRVGLTDTQYF
few | . | TRBJ2-4 | TRBV5-1 | TGCGCCAGCAGCTTGGCGGGGCGGAGCATTCAGTACTTC | CASSLAGRSIQYF
few | . | TRBJ2-1 | TRBV4-3 | TGCGCCAGCAGCCGTATCGAGGGGAGGTACAATGAGCAGTTCTTC | CASSRIEGRYNEQFF
. | . | TRBJ2-3 | TRBV3-1 | TGTGCCAGCAGCCAAGGGTGGGGGGACACAGATACGCAGTATTTT | CASSQGWGDTDTQYF
. | TRBD2 | TRBJ2-3 | TRBV11-2 | TGTGCCAGCAGCCAGTTCGGACTAGCGGGGGGCGTGGGCACAGATACGCAGTATTTT | CASSQFGLAGGVGTDTQYF
few | . | TRBJ1-6 | TRBV6-1 | TGTGCCAGCAGCCGGACAGTTGATAATTCACCCCTCCACTTT | CASSRTVDNSPLHF
few | TRBD1 | TRBJ2-7 | TRBV27 | TGTGCCAGCAGGAGGGACAGACACTCCTACGAGCAGTACTTC | CASRRDRHSYEQYF
. | . | TRBJ2-7 | TRBV29-1 | TGCAGCCTCGAAGGTGAGGGAGAAACATCCTACGAGCAGTACTTC | CSLEGEGETSYEQYF
. | . | TRBJ2-1 | TRBV5-1 | TGCGCCAGCAGCTTGGATACAGGGAGCGGAGGTCAGCAGTTCTTC | CASSLDTGSGGQQFF
many | . | TRBJ2-1 | TRBV7-9 | TGCGCCAGCAGCTTGGAAGGAGAGCAGTTCTTC | CASSLEGEQFF
. | . | TRBJ2-4 | TRBV6-5 | TGTGCCAGCAGTTCCCGGACAGTGGGAAACATTCAGTACTTC | CASSSRTVGNIQYF
. | . | TRBJ2-7 | TRBV20-1 | TGCAGTGCTAGGGACGGCCTGAGGTACGAGCAGTACTTC | CSARDGLRYEQYF
few | TRBD1 | TRBJ2-1 | TRBV28 | TGTGCCAGCACCGTAGTAGGGACAGGGTCCTACAATGAGCAGTTCTTC | CASTVVGTGSYNEQFF
. | . | TRBJ1-1 | TRBV6-2/TRBV6-3 | TGTGCCAGCGTCACAGTAAGGGGACTACTAAACACTGAAGCTTTCTTT | CASVTVRGLLNTEAFF
many | TRBD1 | TRBJ2-2 | TRBV10-2 | TGCGCCAGCAGAAGACAGGGTTTCGATTCCGGGGAGCTGTTTTTT | CASRRQGFDSGELFF
. | . | TRBJ2-1 | TRBV20-1 | TGCAGTGCCCCCGACTCCCATGAGCAGTTCTTC | CSAPDSHEQFF
. | . | TRBJ2-3 | TRBV6-5 | TGTGCCAGCAGTTACTCGACTCGGTCGGGTGCTAGCACAGATACGCAGTATTTT | CASSYSTRSGASTDTQYF
. | . | TRBJ2-5 | TRBV20-1 | TGCAGTGCTAGACCTTTGACGCAAGAGACCCAGTACTTC | CSARPLTQETQYF
few | . | TRBJ1-1 | TRBV6-1 | TGTGCCAGCATCCATGCAGGGGAACTCTTCACTGAAGCTTTCTTT | CASIHAGELFTEAFF
. | . | TRBJ2-3 | TRBV7-8 | TGTGCCAGCAGCTTAGCTAGGAACGGATCGTACACAGATACGCAGTATTTT | CASSLARNGSYTDTQYF
. | TRBD2 | TRBJ2-1 | TRBV20-1 | TGCAGTGCCACACCCATGGCTAGCGGGATTTACAATGAGCAGTTCTTC | CSATPMASGIYNEQFF
. | . | TRBJ2-1 | TRBV20-1 | TGCAGTGCTAGCGAGGCGGTGAGCTCCTACAATGAGCAGTTCTTC | CSASEAVSSYNEQFF
few | . | TRBJ2-5 | TRBV5-1 | TGCGCCAGCAGCTTGGTCCCGGACCAAGAGACCCAGTACTTC | CASSLVPDQETQYF
few | TRBD2 | TRBJ2-7 | TRBV2 | TGTGCCAGCAGAAATAACGGGGGGGCCGACTACGAGCAGTACTTC | CASRNNGGADYEQYF
few | . | TRBJ1-4 | TRBV24-1 | TGTGCCACCAGTGACCAGGGCGCAACTAATGAAAAACTGTTTTTT | CATSDQGATNEKLFF
. | . | TRBJ2-3 | TRBV28 | TGTGCCAGCAGGTTTTCAGGTGCCAGGTCAGATACGCAGTATTTT | CASRFSGARSDTQYF
. | . | TRBJ2-2 | TRBV12-3/TRBV12-4 | TGTGCCAGCAGTTTACGTAGGCGCGGGTTGTCCCCGTCCGGGGAGCTGTTTTTT | CASSLRRRGLSPSGELFF
few | TRBD1 | TRBJ2-7 | TRBV6-5 | TGTGCCAGCAGTTACCCATCCGGACAGGGAGGCTCCTACGAGCAGTACTTC | CASSYPSGQGGSYEQYF
. | TRBD2 | TRBJ2-7 | TRBV7-2 | TGTGCCAGCAGCTTACGTAGAAGCGGGGGTCTATACGAGCAGTACTTC | CASSLRRSGGLYEQYF
. | TRBD1 | TRBJ2-2 | TRBV10-2 | TGCGCCAGCAGGGACAGGGAGTTCGCCGGGGAGCTGTTTTTT | CASRDREFAGELFF